Sequencing of this T cell receptor (beta chain) was carried out in a study of control samples from healthy donors and cancer patients. Only in-frame clones appear in the TCRdb table, and some are missing; sequencing was by immunoSEQ multiplex PCR. Altogether 60,000 to 70,000 clones are present, approximately 85% being singletons, with the ten largest covering 4.5% to 6.5%. The CDR3 loop spans 15 amino acids. Trimming removed 6 bases from V and 2 bases from J, with 17 bases in between. The germline V gene has CDR1 MNHEY and CDR2 SVGAGI. The sample was blood. This chain uses TRBV6-5 with TRBJ2-7; unclear D gene. This receptor was taken from a man aged 40-49 years in good health. The CDR3 DNA reads as TGTGCCAGCAGCCCGACACCTTTAAAGCCCTACGAGCAGTACTTC. The encoded protein is CASSPTPLKPYEQYF.